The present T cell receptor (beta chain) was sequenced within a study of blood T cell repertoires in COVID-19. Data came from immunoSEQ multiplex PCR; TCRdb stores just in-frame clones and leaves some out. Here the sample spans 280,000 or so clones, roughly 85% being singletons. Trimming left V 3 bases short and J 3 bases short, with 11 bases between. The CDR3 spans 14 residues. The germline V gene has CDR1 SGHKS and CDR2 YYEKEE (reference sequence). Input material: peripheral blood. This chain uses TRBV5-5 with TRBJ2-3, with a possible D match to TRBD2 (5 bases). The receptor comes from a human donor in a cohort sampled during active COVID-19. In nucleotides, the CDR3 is TGTGCCAGCAGCTCTTGGGAGTCGACAGATACGCAGTATTTT. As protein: CASSSWESTDTQYF.